This TCR beta chain originates from a study of blood T cell repertoires in COVID-19. Study-wide context: Acute and convalescent COVID-19 samples came from the United States, Italy and Spain. T cells, B-cell-depleted T cells, or PBMCs provided the cDNA or gDNA that served as material.

With 3 bases removed from V and 9 bases from J, the gap between germline ends came to 16 bases. CDR3 length equals 14 residues. Germline V gene lookup returns CDR1 SGHRS and CDR2 YFSETQ. This clone occurred once. In the authors' workflow: Amplified reference gene primers provided the basis for estimating nucleated cell counts. Sequenced by immunoSEQ multiplex PCR; TCRdb stores in-frame clones only, minus some. Clonal size and the V and J genes are those of that table, whereas D and trimming came from the DNA. The top ten hold around 8% of the sample, which has 120,000 to 150,000 clones, 70% to 90% seen once. In Seattle, patients joined the study during active infection and were tracked longitudinally.

Sequences were obtained from peripheral blood. The receptor comes from a woman in her sixties or seventies with COVID-19, enrolled during active disease. V usage is TRBV5-1 and J usage is TRBJ2-1; D is possibly TRBD2 (5 bases). The CDR3 DNA is TGCGCCAGCAGCTCAGGTTCCCGAGGAGGTGAGCAGTTCTTC. This gives the protein CASSSGSRGGEQFF. The full variable domain, rest sourced from reference TRBV5-1 and TRBJ2-1, is KAGVTQTPRYLIKTRGQQVTLSCSPISGHRSVSWYQQTPGQGLQFLFEYFSETQRNKGNFPGRFSGRQFSNSRSEMNVSTLELGDSALYLCASSSGSRGGEQFFGPGTRLTVL.